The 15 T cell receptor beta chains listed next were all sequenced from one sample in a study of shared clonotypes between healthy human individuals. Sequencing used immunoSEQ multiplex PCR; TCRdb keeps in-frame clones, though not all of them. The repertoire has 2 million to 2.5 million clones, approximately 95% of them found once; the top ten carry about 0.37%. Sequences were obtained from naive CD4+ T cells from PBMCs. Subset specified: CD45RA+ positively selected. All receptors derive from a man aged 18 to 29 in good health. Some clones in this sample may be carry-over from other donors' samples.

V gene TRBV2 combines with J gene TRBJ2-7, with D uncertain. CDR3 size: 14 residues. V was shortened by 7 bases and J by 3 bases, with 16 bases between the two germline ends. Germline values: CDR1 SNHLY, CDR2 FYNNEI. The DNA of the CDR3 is TGTGCCAGCATCAGCCTCAAGAAGGGCTACGAGCAGTACTTC. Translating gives CASISLKKGYEQYF.

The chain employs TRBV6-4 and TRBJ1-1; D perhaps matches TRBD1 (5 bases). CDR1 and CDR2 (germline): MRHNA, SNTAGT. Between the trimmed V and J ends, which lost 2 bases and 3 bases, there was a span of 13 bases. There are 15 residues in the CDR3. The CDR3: CASSDRGTGDTEAFF. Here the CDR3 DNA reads TGTGCCAGCAGTGACCGAGGGACTGGGGACACTGAAGCTTTCTTT.

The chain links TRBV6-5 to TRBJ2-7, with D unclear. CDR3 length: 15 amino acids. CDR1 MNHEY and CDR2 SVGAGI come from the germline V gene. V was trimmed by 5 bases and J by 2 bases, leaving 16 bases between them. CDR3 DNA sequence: TGTGCCAGCAGTCCCCCAGTGGCGGCCGCCTACGAGCAGTACTTC. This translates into CASSPPVAAAYEQYF.

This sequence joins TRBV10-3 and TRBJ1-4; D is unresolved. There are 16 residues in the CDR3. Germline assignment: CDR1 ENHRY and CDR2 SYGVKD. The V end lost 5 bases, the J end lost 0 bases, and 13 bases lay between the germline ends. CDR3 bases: TGTGCCATCAGTAAGATGGCCCCTTCAACTAATGAAAAACTGTTTTTT. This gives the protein CAISKMAPSTNEKLFF.

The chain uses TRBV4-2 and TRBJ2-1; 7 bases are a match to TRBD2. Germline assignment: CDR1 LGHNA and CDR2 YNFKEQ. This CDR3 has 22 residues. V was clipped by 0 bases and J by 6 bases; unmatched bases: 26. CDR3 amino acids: CASSQEVTGGGLAGVDSNEQFF. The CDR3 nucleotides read TGTGCCAGCAGCCAAGAGGTTACCGGGGGTGGATTAGCGGGTGTGGACTCCAATGAGCAGTTCTTC.

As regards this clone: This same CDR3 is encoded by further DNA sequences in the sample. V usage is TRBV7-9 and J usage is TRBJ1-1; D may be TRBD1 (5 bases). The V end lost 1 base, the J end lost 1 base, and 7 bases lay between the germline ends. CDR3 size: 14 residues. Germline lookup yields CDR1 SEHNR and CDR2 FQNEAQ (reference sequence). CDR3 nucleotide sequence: TGTGCCAGCAGCTTAGTGGGGGGGAACACTGAAGCTTTCTTT. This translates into CASSLVGGNTEAFF. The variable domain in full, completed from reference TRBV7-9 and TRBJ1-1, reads DTGVSQNPRHKITKRGQNVTFRCDPISEHNRLYWYRQTLGQGPEFLTYFQNEAQLEKSRLLSDRFSAERPKGSFSTLEIQRTEQGDSAMYLCASSLVGGNTEAFFGQGTRLTVV.

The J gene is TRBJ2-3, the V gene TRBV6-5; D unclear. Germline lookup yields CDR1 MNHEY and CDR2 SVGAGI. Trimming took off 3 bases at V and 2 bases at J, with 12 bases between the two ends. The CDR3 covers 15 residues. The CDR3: CASSYSGQYTDTQYF. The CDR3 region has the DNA TGTGCCAGCAGTTATTCCGGCCAGTACACAGATACGCAGTATTTT.

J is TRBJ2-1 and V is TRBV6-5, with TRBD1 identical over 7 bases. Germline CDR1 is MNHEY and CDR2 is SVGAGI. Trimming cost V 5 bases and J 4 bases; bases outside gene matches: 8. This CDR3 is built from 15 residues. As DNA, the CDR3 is TGTGCCAGCAGTGGACCGGGACAGCATTACAATGAGCAGTTCTTC. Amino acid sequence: CASSGPGQHYNEQFF.

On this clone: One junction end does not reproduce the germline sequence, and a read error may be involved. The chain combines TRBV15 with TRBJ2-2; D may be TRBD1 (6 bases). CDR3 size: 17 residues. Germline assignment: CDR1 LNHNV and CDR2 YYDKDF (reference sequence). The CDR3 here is CATSRDLGGAKTGELFF. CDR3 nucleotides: TGTGCCACCAGCAGAGATCTTGGGGGCGCGAAAACCGGGGAGCTGTTTTTT.

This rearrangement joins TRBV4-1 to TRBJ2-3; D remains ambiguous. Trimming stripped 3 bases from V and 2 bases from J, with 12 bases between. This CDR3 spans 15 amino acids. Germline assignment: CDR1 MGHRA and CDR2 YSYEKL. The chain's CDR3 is CASSHDWGITDTQYF. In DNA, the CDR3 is TGCGCCAGCAGCCATGATTGGGGTATCACAGATACGCAGTATTTT.

This CDR3 is CASSPSDTQYF. The CDR3 coding sequence is TGTGCCAGCAGCCCTTCAGATACGCAGTATTTT. The genes are TRBV6-5 and TRBJ2-3; D is ambiguous. Per germline, CDR1 MNHEY and CDR2 SVGAGI. The CDR3 sequence is 11 residues long. Trimming shortened V by 6 bases and J by 4 bases, and 5 bases separated the two germline ends.

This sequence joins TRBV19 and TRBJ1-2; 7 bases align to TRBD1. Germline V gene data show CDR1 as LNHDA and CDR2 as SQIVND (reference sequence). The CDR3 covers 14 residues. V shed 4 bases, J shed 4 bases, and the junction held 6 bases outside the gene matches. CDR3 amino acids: CASSNTGALYGYTF. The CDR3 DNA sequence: TGTGCCAGTAGTAATACAGGGGCCCTCTATGGCTACACCTTC.

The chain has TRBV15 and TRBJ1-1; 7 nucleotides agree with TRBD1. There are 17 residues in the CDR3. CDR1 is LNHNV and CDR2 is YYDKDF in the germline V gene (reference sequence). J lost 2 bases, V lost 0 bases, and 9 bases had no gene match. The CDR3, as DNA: TGTGCCACCAGCAGAGATCGAGGGCCAGGGGGTAACACTGAAGCTTTCTTT. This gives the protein CATSRDRGPGGNTEAFF.

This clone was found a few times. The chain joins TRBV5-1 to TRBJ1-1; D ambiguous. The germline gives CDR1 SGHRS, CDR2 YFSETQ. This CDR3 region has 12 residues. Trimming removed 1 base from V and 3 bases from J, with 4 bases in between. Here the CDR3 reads CASSLQYTEAFF. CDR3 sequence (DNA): TGCGCCAGCAGCTTGCAGTACACTGAAGCTTTCTTT.

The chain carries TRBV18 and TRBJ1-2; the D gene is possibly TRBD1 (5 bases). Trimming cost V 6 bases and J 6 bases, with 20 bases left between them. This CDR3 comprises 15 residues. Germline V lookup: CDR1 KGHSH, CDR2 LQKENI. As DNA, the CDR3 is TGTGCCAGCTCGGCCGACAATGGGGGGTTCCATGGCTACACCTTC. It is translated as CASSADNGGFHGYTF.